The sequence of this TCR beta chain was determined in a study of T cells after yellow fever vaccination. V shed 3 bases, J shed 3 bases, and the junction held 3 bases outside the gene matches. The CDR3 sequence is 13 residues long. In germline, CDR1 is SGHDT, CDR2 YYEEEE. Each CDR3 protein is one row after TCRdb ran MiXCR on the 5' RACE reads. Of 550,000 to 750,000 distinct CDR3 sequences in the sample, less than 15% were seen once. The receptor was isolated from a young man who received the YFV17D yellow fever vaccine. J is TRBJ2-7 and V is TRBV5-6; 7 bases align to TRBD1. Sequenced here: PBMCs, sampled on the day of the yellow fever booster vaccination. CDR3 residues: CASSYTGDYEQYF. The CDR3 nucleotides are TGTGCCAGCAGCTATACAGGGGACTACGAGCAGTACTTC.